These T cell receptor beta chains were read from a single sample in a study of T cell responses to AZD1222 COVID-19 vaccine. Sequenced by immunoSEQ multiplex PCR; TCRdb stores in-frame clones only, minus some. The table includes tens of thousands of clones, about four fifths detected once. This sample comprised peripheral blood, obtained 28 days after the second AZD1222 dose. Source of these receptors: an adult who received the AZD1222 COVID-19 vaccine. Each CDR3 is given with its conserved first and last residue. The D gene is left open where the match is weak. The size of a clone is reported for some rows only, either as once, few or many, or as a class for expanded clones.

D	V	J	size	DNA	CDR3
TRBD1	TRBV27	TRBJ2-7	few	TGTGCCAGCAGGCGAGACAGGGGGCGTCCTCCCTTAGAGCAGTACTTC	CASRRDRGRPPLEQYF
-	TRBV7-9	TRBJ2-1	-	TGTGCCAGCAGCTTAGCGGAGACTAGCTACAATGAGCAGTTCTTC	CASSLAETSYNEQFF
-	TRBV5-4	TRBJ2-3	-	TGTGCCAGCAGCCAGATAACCACAGATACGCAGTATTTT	CASSQITTDTQYF
-	TRBV21-1	TRBJ2-7	-	TGTGCCAGCAAGGAGGGAGGGGGCGAGCAGTACTTC	CASKEGGGEQYF
-	TRBV7-2	TRBJ2-4	-	TGTGCCAGCAGCTCCGGAGGCCAGGGACTCAACATTCAGTACTTC	CASSSGGQGLNIQYF
-	TRBV2	TRBJ1-3	-	TGTGCCAGCAGTGTTATTCCCTCACTCGCTGGAAACACCATATATTTT	CASSVIPSLAGNTIYF
-	TRBV21-1	TRBJ2-7	-	TGTGCCAGCAGCTTAAGGAGTGCGGTATACGAGCAGTACTTC	CASSLRSAVYEQYF
-	TRBV12-5	TRBJ2-7	-	TGTGCTAGCCTCGAAGGCAGGGGGGGCTACGAGCAGTACTTC	CASLEGRGGYEQYF
-	TRBV7-9	TRBJ1-1	-	TGTGCCAGCAGCCCCGAATTGAACACTGAAGCTTTCTTT	CASSPELNTEAFF
-	TRBV18	TRBJ1-2	-	TGTGCCAGCTCACCACTTGCCCTCAGGGAAAAGGATGGCTACACCTTC	CASSPLALREKDGYTF
-	TRBV6-2/TRBV6-3	TRBJ2-2	-	TGTGCCAGCAGTTACTCGACTGGTCACCACAACACCGGGGAGCTGTTTTTT	CASSYSTGHHNTGELFF
-	TRBV3-1/TRBV3-2	TRBJ1-2	-	TGTGCCAGCAGCCAAGATATCAGTGGCTACACCTTC	CASSQDISGYTF
TRBD1	TRBV5-1	TRBJ2-1	-	TGCGCCAGCACTCTGGGGGACAGCTCCTACAATGAGCAGTTCTTC	CASTLGDSSYNEQFF
-	TRBV6-2/TRBV6-3	TRBJ1-5	-	TGTGCCAGCAGTTACGGGGGTGCGGGTCAGCCCCAGCATTTT	CASSYGGAGQPQHF
-	TRBV7-3	TRBJ1-2	-	TGTGCCAGCAGCTTTGGGGAACCCTATGGCTACACCTTC	CASSFGEPYGYTF
-	TRBV7-2	TRBJ1-3	-	TGTGCCAGCAGCATCCTGGGGGGCACCATATATTTT	CASSILGGTIYF
TRBD2	TRBV2	TRBJ2-3	-	TGTGCCAGTACCGGGACTAGCGGGAGGGGGGGCACAGATACGCAGTATTTT	CASTGTSGRGGTDTQYF
-	TRBV6-2/TRBV6-3	TRBJ1-5	once	TGTGCCAGCAGTTATTCGTATAGCAATCAGCCCCAGCATTTT	CASSYSYSNQPQHF
-	TRBV7-7	TRBJ2-7	-	TGTGCTAGCAGCGTCAGGGAATCCTACGAGCAGTACTTC	CASSVRESYEQYF
TRBD1	TRBV13	TRBJ1-3	once	TGTGCCAGCAGCTTGGGACAGAAGATAAACACCATATATTTT	CASSLGQKINTIYF
TRBD1	TRBV29-1	TRBJ1-2	-	TGCAGCGTCCAAGGGGGCGCTGGCTATGGCTACACCTTC	CSVQGGAGYGYTF
TRBD1	TRBV4-1	TRBJ2-2	-	TGCGCCAGCAGCCAAGACAGGGGGCCGACCGGGGAGCTGTTTTTT	CASSQDRGPTGELFF
-	TRBV27	TRBJ1-2	-	TGTGCCAGCGGAACAACCGGGGGGCTCTCTAACTATGGCTACACCTTC	CASGTTGGLSNYGYTF
TRBD2	TRBV3-1/TRBV3-2	TRBJ2-1	once	TGTGCCAGCAGTAAACCGGGACTAACTGCTGAGCAGTTCTTC	CASSKPGLTAEQFF
-	TRBV4-1	TRBJ1-2	-	TGCGCCAGCAGCCCCACGGTAGGCTTGAGCTACACCTTC	CASSPTVGLSYTF
TRBD2	TRBV19	TRBJ2-2	-	TGTGGATGTAGCGGGAGGGCCGACACCGGGGAGCTGTTTTTT	CGCSGRADTGELFF
-	TRBV28	TRBJ1-2	-	TGTGCCAGTATAGACGGCGGCACAAACTATGGCTACACCTTC	CASIDGGTNYGYTF
-	TRBV30	TRBJ1-5	few	TGTGCCTGGAGTTATAGCAATCAGCCCCAGCATTTT	CAWSYSNQPQHF
TRBD1	TRBV5-8	TRBJ1-1	-	TGTGCCAGCAGCTTTTGGGACAGGGTGATGAACACTGAAGCTTTCTTT	CASSFWDRVMNTEAFF
-	TRBV6-5	TRBJ1-5	-	TGTGCCAGTTGCAGCGGGGCCTTCAATCAGCCCCAGCATTTT	CASCSGAFNQPQHF
-	TRBV9	TRBJ2-1	-	TGTGCCAGCAGCGTCCTAGGAAGTGGGGATGAGCAGTTCTTC	CASSVLGSGDEQFF
-	TRBV6-5	TRBJ1-1	few	TGTGCCAGCAGTTACTCGGCAGGGAACACTGAAGCTTTCTTT	CASSYSAGNTEAFF
-	TRBV5-1	TRBJ2-5	-	TGCGCCAGCAGCGGGAATGGAGCTAGAGGGGAGACCCAGTACTTC	CASSGNGARGETQYF
TRBD1	TRBV27	TRBJ2-7	-	TGTGCCAGCAGTTCGAGCCGGGACAGGATGTTAGGCGAGCAGTACTTC	CASSSSRDRMLGEQYF
-	TRBV6-5	TRBJ2-2	-	TGTGCCAGCAGTTACTCGTTTGGGAACACCGGGGAGCTGTTTTTT	CASSYSFGNTGELFF
-	TRBV7-9	TRBJ1-1	few	TGTGCCAGCAGCTTGGTTCCGGGCCGACTCACTGAAGCTTTCTTT	CASSLVPGRLTEAFF
TRBD2	TRBV4-2	TRBJ2-7	-	TGTGCCAGCAGCCAAGAGTCGACTAGCGGGAGTTACGAGCAGTACTTC	CASSQESTSGSYEQYF
TRBD1	TRBV7-2	TRBJ2-6	-	TGTGCCAGCAGAGGGACAGGGGGTTATTCTGGGGCCAACGTCCTGACTTTC	CASRGTGGYSGANVLTF
-	TRBV28	TRBJ2-7	once	TGTGCCAGCAGTACGCGCAGACCAACGGGAGAGCGCTACGAGCAGTACTTC	CASSTRRPTGERYEQYF
TRBD1	TRBV10-3	TRBJ2-6	-	TGTGCCATCAGAACCGACAGGGGAAGCTCTGGGGCCAACGTCCTGACTTTC	CAIRTDRGSSGANVLTF
-	TRBV10-3	TRBJ2-1	-	TGTGCCATCAGTGACGAATACTCCTACAATGAGCAGTTCTTC	CAISDEYSYNEQFF
TRBD2	TRBV5-8	TRBJ2-2	-	TGTGCCAGCAGCTTGTCTGGACTAGCGGGAGGGGTCACCGGGGAGCTGTTTTTT	CASSLSGLAGGVTGELFF
-	TRBV19	TRBJ2-1	-	TGTGCCAGTAGTATTGGGCAGTCCGTAGTGAATGAGCAGTTCTTC	CASSIGQSVVNEQFF
-	TRBV5-5	TRBJ1-4	-	TGTGCCAGCAGCTTGGGGCCGGGTAATGAAAAACTGTTTTTT	CASSLGPGNEKLFF
TRBD1	TRBV6-2/TRBV6-3	TRBJ2-5	-	TGTGCCAGCAGCGGCAGGGGGCGAGAGACCCAGTACTTC	CASSGRGRETQYF
-	TRBV5-1	TRBJ2-6	once	TGCGCCAGCAGAAAGGACTTCCGTGGTTCTGGGGCCAACGTCCTGACTTTC	CASRKDFRGSGANVLTF
-	TRBV2	TRBJ1-2	few	TGTGCCAGCAGTGACCGGGGTTGGTCTGATGGCTACACCTTC	CASSDRGWSDGYTF
-	TRBV18	TRBJ1-5	-	TGTGCCAGCTCACGCGACAGTAGCAATCAGCCCCAGCATTTT	CASSRDSSNQPQHF
TRBD1	TRBV30	TRBJ2-7	-	TGTGCCTGGAGTTATGGGGCTATTGTGGACAGGGGGTACGAGCAGTACTTC	CAWSYGAIVDRGYEQYF
TRBD2	TRBV27	TRBJ2-1	once	TGTGCCAGCAGAACTAGCGGGAGTGTTAATGAGCAGTTCTTC	CASRTSGSVNEQFF
-	TRBV18	TRBJ1-5	once	TGTGCCAGCTCACCCTCAGGGAATCAGCCCCAGCATTTT	CASSPSGNQPQHF
TRBD1	TRBV3-1/TRBV3-2	TRBJ1-5	-	TGTGCCAGCAGAGGAAGAGAGACAGGGCGCAATCAGCCCCAGCATTTT	CASRGRETGRNQPQHF
TRBD2	TRBV3-1/TRBV3-2	TRBJ2-7	few	TGTGCCAGCAGACAAGATATCATCGGGGTACTAGCGGTCCTTCGGCCCTACGAGCAGTACTTC	CASRQDIIGVLAVLRPYEQYF
-	TRBV7-2	TRBJ2-6	-	TGTGCCAGCAGCGAACGGGGCACTGGGGCCAACGTCCTGACTTTC	CASSERGTGANVLTF
TRBD1	TRBV5-8	TRBJ2-2	-	TGTGCCAGCAGGTACAGGGGTGCCGGGGAGCTGTTTTTT	CASRYRGAGELFF